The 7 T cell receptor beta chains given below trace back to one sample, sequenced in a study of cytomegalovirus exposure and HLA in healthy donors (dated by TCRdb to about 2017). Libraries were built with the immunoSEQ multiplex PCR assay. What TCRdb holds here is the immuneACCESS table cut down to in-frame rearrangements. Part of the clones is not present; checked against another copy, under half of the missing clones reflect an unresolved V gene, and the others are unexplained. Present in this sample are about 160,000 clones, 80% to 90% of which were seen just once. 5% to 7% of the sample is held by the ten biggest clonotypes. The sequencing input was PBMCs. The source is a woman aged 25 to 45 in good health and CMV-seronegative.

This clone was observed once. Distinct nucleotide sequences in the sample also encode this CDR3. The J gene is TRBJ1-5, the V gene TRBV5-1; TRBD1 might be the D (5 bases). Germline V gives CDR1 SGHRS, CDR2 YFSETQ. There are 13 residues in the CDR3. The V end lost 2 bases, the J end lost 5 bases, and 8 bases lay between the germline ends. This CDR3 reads CASSLRGDQPQHF. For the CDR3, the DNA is TGCGCCAGCAGCTTAAGGGGAGATCAGCCCCAGCATTTT.

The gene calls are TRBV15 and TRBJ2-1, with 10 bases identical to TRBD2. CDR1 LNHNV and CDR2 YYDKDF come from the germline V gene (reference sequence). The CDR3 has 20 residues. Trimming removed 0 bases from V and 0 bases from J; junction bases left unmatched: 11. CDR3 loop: CATSRDALAGDLSSYNEQFF. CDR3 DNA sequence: TGTGCCACCAGCAGAGATGCTCTAGCGGGAGACCTGAGCTCCTACAATGAGCAGTTCTTC.

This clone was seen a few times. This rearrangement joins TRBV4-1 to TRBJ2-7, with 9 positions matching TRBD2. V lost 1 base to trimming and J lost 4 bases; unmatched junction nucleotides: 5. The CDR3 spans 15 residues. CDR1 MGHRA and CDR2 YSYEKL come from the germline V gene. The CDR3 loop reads CASSQVAGELYEQYF. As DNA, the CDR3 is TGCGCCAGCAGCCAAGTAGCGGGAGAGCTTTACGAGCAGTACTTC.

The CDR3 sequence: CASSLSGTPRAFF. CDR3 in DNA: TGTGCCAGCAGTTTATCGGGCACCCCCCGGGCTTTCTTT. The genes are TRBV27 and TRBJ1-1, with no clear D. Germline V gene data show CDR1 as MNHEY and CDR2 as SMNVEV (reference sequence). The V gene lost 0 bases and the J gene lost 11 bases, with 13 bases spanning the gap. This CDR3 is 13 amino acids long.

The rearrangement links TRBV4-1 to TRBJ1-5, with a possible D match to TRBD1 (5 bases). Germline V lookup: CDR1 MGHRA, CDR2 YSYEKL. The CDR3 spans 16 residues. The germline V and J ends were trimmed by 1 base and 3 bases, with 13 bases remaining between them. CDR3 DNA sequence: TGCGCCAGCAGCCAAGGATCAGACAGTTACAATCAGCCCCAGCATTTT. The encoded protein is CASSQGSDSYNQPQHF.

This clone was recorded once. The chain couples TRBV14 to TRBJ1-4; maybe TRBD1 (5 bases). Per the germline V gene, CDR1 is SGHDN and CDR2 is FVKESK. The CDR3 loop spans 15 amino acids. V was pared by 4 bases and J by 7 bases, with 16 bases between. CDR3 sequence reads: CASSRTIGEREKLFF. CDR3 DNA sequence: TGTGCCAGCAGCCGAACGATAGGGGAGCGTGAAAAACTGTTTTTT.

CDR3 sequence reads: CASSSRLRGATEQYF. The CDR3 nucleotides are TGTGCCAGCAGTTCCCGCCTCAGGGGGGCGACCGAGCAGTACTTC. The chain couples TRBV6-5 to TRBJ2-7, with D perhaps matching TRBD1 (7 bases). The CDR3 is 15 residues long. Deletions cut 4 bases from V and 6 bases from J, with 19 bases between. Germline CDR1 reads MNHEY; CDR2 reads SVGAGI.